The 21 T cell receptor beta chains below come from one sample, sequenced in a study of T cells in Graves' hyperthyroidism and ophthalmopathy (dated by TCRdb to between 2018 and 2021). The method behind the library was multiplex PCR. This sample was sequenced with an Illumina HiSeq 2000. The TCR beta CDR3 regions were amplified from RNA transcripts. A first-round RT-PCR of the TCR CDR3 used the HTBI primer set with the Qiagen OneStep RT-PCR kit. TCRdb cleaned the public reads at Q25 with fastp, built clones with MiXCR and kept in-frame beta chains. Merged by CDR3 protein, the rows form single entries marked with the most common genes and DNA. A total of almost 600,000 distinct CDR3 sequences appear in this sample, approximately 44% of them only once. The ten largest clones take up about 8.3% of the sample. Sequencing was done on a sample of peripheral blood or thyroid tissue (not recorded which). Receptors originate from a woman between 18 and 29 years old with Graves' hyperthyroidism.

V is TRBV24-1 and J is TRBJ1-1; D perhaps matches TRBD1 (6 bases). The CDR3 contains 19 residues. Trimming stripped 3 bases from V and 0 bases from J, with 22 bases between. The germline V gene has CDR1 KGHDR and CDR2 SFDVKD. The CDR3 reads CATSDQTRDKGSMNTEAFF. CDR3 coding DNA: TGTGCCACCAGTGATCAAACCCGGGACAAGGGTTCGATGAACACTGAAGCTTTCTTT.

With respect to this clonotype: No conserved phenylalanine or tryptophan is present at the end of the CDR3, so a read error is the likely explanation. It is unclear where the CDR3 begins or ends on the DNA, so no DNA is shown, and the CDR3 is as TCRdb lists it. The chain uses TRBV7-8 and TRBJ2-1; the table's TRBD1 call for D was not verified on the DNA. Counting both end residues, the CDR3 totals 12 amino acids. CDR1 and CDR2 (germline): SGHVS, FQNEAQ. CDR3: CASSIPETVANT.

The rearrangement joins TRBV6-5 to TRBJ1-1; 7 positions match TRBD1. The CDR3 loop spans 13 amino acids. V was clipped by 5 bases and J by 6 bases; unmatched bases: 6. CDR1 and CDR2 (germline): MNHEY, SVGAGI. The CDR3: CASSLTGIPEAFF. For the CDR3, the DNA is TGTGCCAGCAGTCTGACAGGGATCCCTGAAGCTTTCTTT.

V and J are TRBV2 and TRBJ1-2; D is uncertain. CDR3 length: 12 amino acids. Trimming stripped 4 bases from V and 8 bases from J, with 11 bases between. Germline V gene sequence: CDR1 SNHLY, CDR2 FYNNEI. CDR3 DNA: TGTGCCAGCAGTGCAACAAGGCAGGGCTACACCTTC. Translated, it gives CASSATRQGYTF.

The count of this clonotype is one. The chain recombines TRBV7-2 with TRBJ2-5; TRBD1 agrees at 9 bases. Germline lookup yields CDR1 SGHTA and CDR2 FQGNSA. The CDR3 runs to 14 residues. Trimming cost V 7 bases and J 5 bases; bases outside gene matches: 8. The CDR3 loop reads CASTLPGTGETQYF. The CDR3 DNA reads TGTGCCAGCACCCTCCCCGGGACAGGGGAGACCCAGTACTTC. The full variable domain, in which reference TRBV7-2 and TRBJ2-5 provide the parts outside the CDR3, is GAGVSQSPSNKVTEKGKDVELRCDPISGHTALYWYRQSLGQGLEFLIYFQGNSAPDKSGLPSDRFSAERTGGSVSTLTIQRTQQEDSAVYLCASTLPGTGETQYFGPGTRLLVL.

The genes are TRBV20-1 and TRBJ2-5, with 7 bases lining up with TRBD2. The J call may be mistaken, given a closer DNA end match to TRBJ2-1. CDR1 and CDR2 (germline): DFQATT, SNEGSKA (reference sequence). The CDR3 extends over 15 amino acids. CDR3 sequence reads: CSASLTAGLTPEQFF. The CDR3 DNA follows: TGCAGTGCTAGCTTAACAGCGGGACTAACCCCCGAGCAGTTCTTC.

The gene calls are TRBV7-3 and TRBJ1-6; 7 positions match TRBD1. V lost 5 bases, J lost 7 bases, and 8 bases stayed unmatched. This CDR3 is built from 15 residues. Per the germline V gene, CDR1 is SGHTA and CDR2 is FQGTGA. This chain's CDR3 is CASSPSTGKNSPLHF. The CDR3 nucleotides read TGTGCCAGCAGCCCCTCGACAGGGAAAAATTCACCCCTCCACTTT.

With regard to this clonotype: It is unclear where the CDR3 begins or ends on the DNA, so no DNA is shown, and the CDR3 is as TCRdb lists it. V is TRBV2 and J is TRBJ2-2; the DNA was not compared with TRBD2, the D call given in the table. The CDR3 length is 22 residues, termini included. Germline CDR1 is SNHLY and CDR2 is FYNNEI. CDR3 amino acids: CASSEGSGKAVLRALDTGELFF.

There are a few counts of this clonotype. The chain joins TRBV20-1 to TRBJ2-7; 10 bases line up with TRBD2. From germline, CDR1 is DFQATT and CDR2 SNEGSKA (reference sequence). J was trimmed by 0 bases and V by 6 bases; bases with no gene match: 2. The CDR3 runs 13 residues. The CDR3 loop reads CSAGLAASYEQYF. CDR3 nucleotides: TGCAGTGCCGGACTAGCGGCCTCCTACGAGCAGTACTTC.

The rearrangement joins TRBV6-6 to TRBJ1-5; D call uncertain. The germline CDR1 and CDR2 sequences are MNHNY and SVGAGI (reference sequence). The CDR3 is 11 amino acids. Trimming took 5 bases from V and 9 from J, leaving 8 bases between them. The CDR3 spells CASSTSRPQHF. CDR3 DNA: TGTGCCAGCAGTACGTCCCGGCCCCAGCATTTT.

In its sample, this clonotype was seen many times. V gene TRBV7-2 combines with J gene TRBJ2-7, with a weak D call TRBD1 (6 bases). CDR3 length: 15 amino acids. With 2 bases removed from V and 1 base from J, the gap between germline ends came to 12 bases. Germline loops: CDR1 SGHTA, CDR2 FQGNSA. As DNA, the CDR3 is TGTGCCAGCAGCTTAACGCCAGGGGTATCCTACGAGCAGTACTTC. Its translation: CASSLTPGVSYEQYF.

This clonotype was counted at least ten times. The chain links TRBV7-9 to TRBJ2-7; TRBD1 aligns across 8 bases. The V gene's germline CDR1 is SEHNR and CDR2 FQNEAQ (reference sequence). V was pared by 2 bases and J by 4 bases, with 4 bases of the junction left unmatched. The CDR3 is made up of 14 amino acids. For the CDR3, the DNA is TGTGCCAGCAGCTTACAGGGGGCCTTTTACGAGCAGTACTTC. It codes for CASSLQGAFYEQYF.

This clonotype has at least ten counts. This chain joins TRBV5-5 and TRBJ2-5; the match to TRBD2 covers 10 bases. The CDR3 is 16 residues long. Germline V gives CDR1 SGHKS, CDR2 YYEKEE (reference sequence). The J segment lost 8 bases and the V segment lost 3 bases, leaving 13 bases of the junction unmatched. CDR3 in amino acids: CASSSGLAVSSPTQYF. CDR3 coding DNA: TGTGCCAGCAGCTCTGGACTAGCGGTGTCTAGCCCCACCCAGTACTTC.

The CDR3: CASSVDLAGAPDGELFF. Written as DNA, the CDR3 is TGTGCCAGCAGCGTAGATCTTGCGGGAGCCCCGGATGGGGAGCTGTTTTTT. This chain joins TRBV9 and TRBJ2-2; 7 bases line up with TRBD2. Germline CDR1 reads SGDLS; CDR2 reads YYNGEE. V shed 0 bases, J shed 8 bases, and the junction held 13 bases outside the gene matches. The CDR3 is made up of 17 amino acids.

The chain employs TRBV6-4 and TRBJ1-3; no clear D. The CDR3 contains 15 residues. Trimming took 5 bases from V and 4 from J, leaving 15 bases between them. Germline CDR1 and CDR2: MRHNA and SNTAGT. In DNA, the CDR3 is TGTGCCAGCAGTAACCCTGGACCCTTCGGAAACACCATATATTTT. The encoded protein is CASSNPGPFGNTIYF.

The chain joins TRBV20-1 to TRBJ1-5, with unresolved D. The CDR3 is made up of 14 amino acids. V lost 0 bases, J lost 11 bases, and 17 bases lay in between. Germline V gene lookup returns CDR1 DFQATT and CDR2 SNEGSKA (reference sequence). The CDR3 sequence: CSAREALALETQHF. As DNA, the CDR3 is TGCAGTGCTAGAGAGGCACTAGCTCTGGAGACCCAGCATTTT.

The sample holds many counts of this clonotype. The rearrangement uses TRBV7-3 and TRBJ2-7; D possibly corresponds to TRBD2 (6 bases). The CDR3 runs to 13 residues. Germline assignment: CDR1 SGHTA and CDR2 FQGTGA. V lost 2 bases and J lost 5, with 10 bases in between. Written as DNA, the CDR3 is TGTGCCAGCAGCTTAGGAGGGGTCGACGAGCAGTACTTC. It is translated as CASSLGGVDEQYF.

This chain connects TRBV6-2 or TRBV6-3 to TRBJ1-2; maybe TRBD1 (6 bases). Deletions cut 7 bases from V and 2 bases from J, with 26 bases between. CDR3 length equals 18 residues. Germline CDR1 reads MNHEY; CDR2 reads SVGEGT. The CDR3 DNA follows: TGTGCCAGCACCCAACCCGAGCCGGGACAAATATTCAACTATGGCTACACCTTC. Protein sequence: CASTQPEPGQIFNYGYTF.

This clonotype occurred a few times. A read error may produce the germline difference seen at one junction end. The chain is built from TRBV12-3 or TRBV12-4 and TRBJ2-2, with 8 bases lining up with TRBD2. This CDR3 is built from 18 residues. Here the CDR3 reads CASNLGGLEYTSTGELFF. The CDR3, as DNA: TGTGCCAGCAATTTAGGGGGACTAGAGTATACCTCCACCGGGGAGCTGTTTTTT.

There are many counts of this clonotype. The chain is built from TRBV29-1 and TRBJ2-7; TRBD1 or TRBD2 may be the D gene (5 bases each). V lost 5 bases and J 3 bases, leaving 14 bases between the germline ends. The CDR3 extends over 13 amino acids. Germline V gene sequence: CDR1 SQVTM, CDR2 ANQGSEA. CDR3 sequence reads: CSVMGRDFYEQYF. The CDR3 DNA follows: TGCAGCGTTATGGGACGGGATTTCTACGAGCAGTACTTC.

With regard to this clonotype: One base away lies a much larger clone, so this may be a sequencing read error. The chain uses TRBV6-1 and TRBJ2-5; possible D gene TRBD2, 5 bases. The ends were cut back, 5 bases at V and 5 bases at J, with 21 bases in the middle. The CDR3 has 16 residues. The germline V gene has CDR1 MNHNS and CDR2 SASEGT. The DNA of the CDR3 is TGTGCCAGCAGTCCACCCGGTCTTCCTAGCAGGGAGACCCAGTACTTC. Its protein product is CASSPPGLPSRETQYF.